This T cell receptor (beta chain) is drawn from a study of blood T cell repertoires in COVID-19 (dated by TCRdb to 2018 to 2020). Study-level background: Samples covering the acute and convalescent phases of COVID-19 were provided by collaborators in the United States, Italy and Spain. The prospective study material was composed of cDNA or gDNA derived from T cells, B-cell-depleted T cells, or PBMCs. Subjects who had been exposed to COVID-19, were actively infected with it, or had recovered from it provided the deeply sampled blood TCRbeta repertoires that made up the dataset. The repertoires were released in a freely available public database meant as a resource for research on the immune response to SARS-CoV-2. Samples came from the ongoing ImmuneRACE study (first 160 participants) plus 1,254 subjects from 6 global collaborators. The sample metadata nearly always contained a de-identified subject ID, COVID-19 status, age in years and sex. Where HLA class I and class II types were available, the types were taken from metadata supplied by the sample provider, not from assay-based typing. The paper's findings and limits, for the study overall: The amount of clinical and demographic metadata varied by source and participant and was provided uncurated.

Including cysteine and phenylalanine, the CDR3 has 9 amino acids. Left in the record is the CDR3 DNA by itself, 27 bases read in frame from the first base. CDR1 and CDR2, looked up from the germline V gene, are SGHVS and FNYEAQ. V drops 1 base and J drops 12 bases, leaving 4 bases in between. The immunoSEQ Assay, a bias-controlled multiplex PCR, was used to amplify TCRbeta CDR3 regions from genomic DNA. Regarding the original processing steps: Within the assay, amplification of reference gene primers was used to estimate how many nucleated cells each sample contained. Sequence reads were collapsed and filtered to measure the absolute abundance of every unique TCRbeta CDR3 rearrangement. Productive Simpson clonality was computed per sample as the square root of Simpson's diversity index over productive rearrangements. TCRdb retrieved this table from immuneACCESS and kept in-frame rearrangements only. Not all clones are present; in checked studies, unresolved V genes account for under half, and no reason is known for the remainder. Clonal size and the V and J genes are those of that table, whereas D and trimming came from the DNA. This sample is represented by under 75,000 clones; 65% to 85% of them were singletons. The ten most abundant clones make up around 5.4% of the sample.

Each collaborating institution followed its own protocols to collect whole blood in K2EDTA tubes. For TCRbeta analysis, collaborators shipped samples as frozen whole blood, isolated PBMCs, or DNA extracted from either of those sample types. This clone appeared a few times. The antigen this receptor binds is unknown. No much larger clone is present one base from it, and per-base qualities are unavailable. This receptor was obtained from a woman in her seventies with acute or convalescent COVID-19. The chain employs TRBV7-6 and TRBJ2-7; no D gene is confidently identified. What was sequenced was peripheral blood. The CDR3 in this case is CASSLVGYF. The nucleotides read TGTGCCAGCAGCTTAGTCGGGTACTTC.